This entry concerns a single TCR beta chain. Primers: 60 Vbeta forward and 13 Jbeta reverse. Generated by immunoSEQ multiplex PCR, the TCRdb table keeps only in-frame clones and is missing some. The table includes about 160,000 clones, less than 80% detected once. This sample was included in a study of cytomegalovirus exposure and HLA in healthy donors. The clonotype originates from a man aged 35 to 55 in good health and CMV-seronegative. The sequenced sample was PBMCs.

The CDR3 DNA reads as TGTGCCAGCAATACTATGCACCAAGAGACCCAGTACTTC. This sequence encodes CASNTMHQETQYF. This chain connects TRBV6-1 to TRBJ2-5; D is unresolved. Trimming shortened V by 7 bases and J by 0 bases, and 9 bases separated the two germline ends. The CDR3 runs to 13 residues. Germline CDR1 MNHNS, CDR2 SASEGT.